The text below deals with one T cell receptor (beta chain). The CDR3 has 12 residues. The germline V gene encodes CDR1 MDHEN and CDR2 SYDVKM. Between the trimmed V and J ends, which lost 7 bases and 10 bases, there was a span of 13 bases. This entry comes from a study of blood T cell repertoires in COVID-19. Per the original data handling: Nucleated cell counts were estimated from reference gene primer amplification. This table comes from immunoSEQ multiplex PCR, and its TCRdb copy is limited to in-frame clones, with some not included. The V and J calls and clone size are taken from that table; D and trimming were inferred from the DNA. The top ten hold around 8.3% of the sample, which has tens of thousands of clones, 80% to 90% seen once.

The source of this sequence is a human donor with active COVID-19. The donor label of this sample is uncertain. This chain uses TRBV28 with TRBJ1-4, with a possible D match to TRBD1 (5 bases). Sequenced material: peripheral blood. CDR3 DNA: TGTGCCAGCATCGGGGCGGGGGGAAAACTGTTTTTT. The encoded protein is CASIGAGGKLFF. Drawing the rest from reference TRBV28 and TRBJ1-4, the complete variable domain is DVKVTQSSRYLVKRTGEKVFLECVQDMDHENMFWYRQDPGLGLRLIYFSYDVKMKEKGDIPEGYSVSREKKERFSLILESASTNQTSMYLCASIGAGGKLFFGSGTQLSVL.